The 12 T cell receptor beta chains in this list originate from one sample, sequenced in a study of cytomegalovirus exposure and HLA in healthy donors. PCR was performed using 60 Vbeta and 13 Jbeta primers. Clones were read by immunoSEQ multiplex PCR, and TCRdb kept only the in-frame ones, dropping some. The repertoire table contains tens of thousands of clones. Sequences were obtained from PBMCs. Receptors originate from a man younger than 35 in good health and CMV-seropositive.

The rearrangement uses TRBV19 and TRBJ1-4; D is ambiguous. The CDR3 runs 15 residues. Germline V gene data show CDR1 as LNHDA and CDR2 as SQIVND (reference sequence). V lost 1 base and J lost 7, with 13 bases in between. CDR3 in amino acids: CASSIGPGNSEKLFF. DNA for the CDR3: TGTGCCAGTAGTATAGGTCCCGGGAACAGTGAAAAACTGTTTTTT.

The rearrangement links TRBV27 to TRBJ2-4; 10 bases line up with TRBD1. V shed 6 bases and J 6 bases; nucleotides not matched to a gene: 8. This CDR3 is built from 15 residues. Looked up from germline, CDR1 is MNHEY and CDR2 is SMNVEV (reference sequence). This CDR3 reads CASSHRDRGLNIQYF. Here the CDR3 DNA reads TGTGCCAGCAGCCACCGGGACAGGGGACTAAACATTCAGTACTTC.

The chain couples TRBV5-8 to TRBJ2-2; tentative D call: TRBD1 (6 bases). Trimming stripped 1 base from V and 3 bases from J, with 10 bases between. The CDR3 is 15 amino acids. CDR1 SGHTS and CDR2 YDEGEE come from the germline V gene. The CDR3 loop is CASSLRGMDTGELFF. CDR3 DNA sequence: TGTGCCAGCAGCTTGAGGGGGATGGACACCGGGGAGCTGTTTTTT.

The CDR3 DNA follows: TGTGCCTTCGAGGGGGAGGGGGGTTACGAGCAGTACTTC. This translates into CAFEGEGGYEQYF. This chain joins TRBV6-1 and TRBJ2-5; possible D gene TRBD2, 7 bases. Matching the DNA end better, TRBJ2-7 makes the J call doubtful. The CDR3 has 13 amino acids. From germline, CDR1 is MNHNS and CDR2 SASEGT.

This sequence joins TRBV28 and TRBJ2-7, with 7 bases fitting TRBD2. The germline V gene encodes CDR1 MDHEN and CDR2 SYDVKM. J gave up 0 bases and V 8 bases, and 4 bases lay outside the gene matches. The CDR3 length is 13 residues. CDR3 region: CASGGTTSYEQYF. The CDR3 coding sequence is TGTGCCAGCGGGGGGACTACCTCCTACGAGCAGTACTTC.

J is TRBJ2-7 and V is TRBV6-5; TRBD1 matches at 10 bases. The V gene's germline CDR1 is MNHEY and CDR2 SVGAGI. The CDR3 sequence is 15 residues long. V shed 0 bases and J 6 bases; nucleotides not matched to a gene: 5. The CDR3: CASSYSGTGVIEQYF. The CDR3 DNA sequence: TGTGCCAGCAGTTACTCGGGGACAGGGGTTATCGAGCAGTACTTC.

V gene TRBV7-2 combines with J gene TRBJ2-7; possibly TRBD2 for D (6 bases). V was clipped by 1 base and J by 0 bases, with 10 bases between them. The CDR3 loop spans 15 amino acids. Germline V CDR1 and CDR2: SGHTA, FQGNSA. Written as DNA, the CDR3 is TGTGCCAGCAGCTTAGTTAGCGGTAGCTCCTACGAGCAGTACTTC. Translated: CASSLVSGSSYEQYF.

The J gene is TRBJ2-3, the V gene TRBV19; 7 bases are a match to TRBD1. Per germline, CDR1 LNHDA and CDR2 SQIVND (reference sequence). V lost 6 bases to trimming and J lost 3 bases; unmatched junction nucleotides: 6. This CDR3 region has 14 residues. CDR3 DNA: TGTGCCAGTAGAACAGGGGTACGAACAGATACGCAGTATTTT. Protein: CASRTGVRTDTQYF. The entire variable domain, with the rest obtained from reference TRBV19 and TRBJ2-3, is as follows: DGGITQSPKYLFRKEGQNVTLSCEQNLNHDAMYWYRQDPGQGLRLIYYSQIVNDFQKGDIAEGYSVSREKKESFPLTVTSAQKNPTAFYLCASRTGVRTDTQYFGPGTRLTVL.

The chain is built from TRBV11-2 and TRBJ2-7; D remains ambiguous. The CDR3 loop spans 15 amino acids. Per germline, CDR1 SGHAT and CDR2 FQNNGV. V was cut by 5 bases and J by 0 bases, with 14 bases left in between. The CDR3: CASSRITGSSYEQYF. The CDR3 DNA is TGTGCCAGCAGCCGTATTACCGGGTCCTCCTACGAGCAGTACTTC.

The chain joins TRBV7-2 to TRBJ2-5, with 11 bases fitting TRBD1. V was pared by 4 bases and J by 2 bases, with 6 bases of the junction left unmatched. This CDR3 has 16 amino acids. The germline V gene has CDR1 SGHTA and CDR2 FQGNSA. CDR3 region: CASSSRDRGGQETQYF. Here the CDR3 DNA reads TGTGCCAGCAGCTCCCGGGACAGGGGGGGTCAAGAGACCCAGTACTTC.

The chain couples TRBV5-6 to TRBJ2-1; TRBD2 matches at 7 bases. Trimming at V came to 0 bases and at J to 6 bases, leaving 9 bases not matched to a gene. Germline assignment: CDR1 SGHDT and CDR2 YYEEEE. The CDR3 is 16 residues long. In DNA, the CDR3 is TGTGCCAGCAGCTTGGAGTCTGGACTAGGGGTCAATGAGCAGTTCTTC. It is translated as CASSLESGLGVNEQFF.

The chain carries TRBV9 and TRBJ1-1; 8 bases are shared with TRBD1. The trim removed 0 bases at V and 5 bases at J, leaving 6 bases unmatched. Germline CDR1 is SGDLS and CDR2 is YYNGEE. The CDR3 runs 15 residues. This CDR3 is CASSVVAGGETEAFF. The CDR3 DNA is TGTGCCAGCAGCGTAGTAGCAGGGGGCGAAACTGAAGCTTTCTTT.